The next 6 T cell receptor beta chains were all read from a single sample in a study of T-cell memory formation after mild COVID-19. TCRdb re-called the 5' RACE reads with MiXCR, one entry per CDR3 protein. The sample has almost 350,000 distinct CDR3 sequences, 20% to 25% seen once. The sequencing sample was made of PBMCs or a T cell subset sorted from them (not recorded which). The receptors were gathered from a man between 18 and 35 years old who had mild COVID-19 (a few samples of this study predate the infection). Cell type and time point are not known.

This clonotype was recorded at least ten times. The chain links TRBV30 to TRBJ2-7; a weak D match, TRBD2 (7 bases). The CDR3 is 12 amino acids. The V gene's germline CDR1 is GTSNPN and CDR2 SVGIG (reference sequence). The V gene lost 4 bases and the J gene lost 5 bases, with 12 bases spanning the gap. The CDR3 nucleotides read TGTGCCTGGAACAGGGAGGGCGACGAGCAGTACTTC. Translating gives CAWNREGDEQYF.

The chain couples TRBV2 to TRBJ2-7, with 8 positions matching TRBD2. Germline V gene lookup returns CDR1 SNHLY and CDR2 FYNNEI. V shed 0 bases and J 2 bases; nucleotides not matched to a gene: 12. The CDR3 spans 18 residues. CDR3 in amino acids: CASSEAPLAGGHTYEQYF. Here the CDR3 DNA reads TGTGCCAGCAGTGAAGCGCCCCTGGCGGGGGGCCATACCTACGAGCAGTACTTC.

This clonotype has a handful of counts. The chain uses TRBV7-9 and TRBJ2-7, with 10 nucleotides matching TRBD1. The CDR3 length is 14 residues. Unmatched junction bases numbered 8, after V lost 5 bases and J lost 7 bases. CDR1 and CDR2 (germline): SEHNR, FQNEAQ (reference sequence). CDR3 sequence: CASSPRDRGIEQYF. DNA of the CDR3: TGTGCCAGCAGCCCCCGGGACAGGGGAATTGAGCAGTACTTC.

This clonotype came up many times. The chain combines TRBV12-3 or TRBV12-4 with TRBJ2-3; unclear D gene. This CDR3 is built from 12 residues. Trimming took 3 bases from V and 4 from J, leaving 5 bases between them. The CDR3 region is CASSFPPDTQYF. The CDR3 DNA follows: TGTGCCAGCAGTTTCCCCCCAGATACGCAGTATTTT.

This clonotype was counted many times. This rearrangement joins TRBV5-1 to TRBJ1-6, with D perhaps matching TRBD1 (6 bases). The germline V gene encodes CDR1 SGHRS and CDR2 YFSETQ. The CDR3 is 15 amino acids. V was cut by 0 bases and J by 6 bases, with 10 bases left in between. CDR3 in DNA: TGCGCCAGCAGCTTGGATCCGGGGGCTAATTCACCCCTCCACTTT. It codes for CASSLDPGANSPLHF.

Only a few counts were recorded for this clonotype. V and J are TRBV7-3 and TRBJ1-1; 9 positions match TRBD1. The CDR3 is 15 amino acids. In germline, CDR1 is SGHTA, CDR2 FQGTGA. V trimming: 4 bases; J trimming: 3 bases; junction bases outside the gene matches: 6. DNA of the CDR3: TGTGCCAGCAGCTCAGGACAGGGGCAGGACACTGAAGCTTTCTTT. Its protein is CASSSGQGQDTEAFF.